This TCR beta chain was identified during a study of beta chain features in type 1 diabetes. The isolated RNA, all of it, was reverse transcribed, so expressed TCRB transcripts were what got sequenced. The method was immunoSEQ multiplex PCR; TCRdb's version includes in-frame clones alone and lacks a portion of them. The sample includes more than 150,000 clones, around an eighth of them seen just once. A sort by CD45RO/CCR7/CD25/CD127/CD95/CD27 yielded CD4+ naive, central memory, regulatory and stem cell-like memory cells. This clone occurred a few times. The origin of this receptor is a young woman in good health. Material for sequencing was central memory CD4+ T cells from blood.

The CDR3 sequence: CSVQQNTEAFF. DNA of the CDR3: TGCAGCGTACAGCAGAACACTGAAGCTTTCTTT. The chain combines TRBV29-1 with TRBJ1-1; D uncertain. CDR1 is SQVTM, CDR2 ANQGSEA, per germline. The CDR3 totals 11 residues. With 6 bases removed from V and 1 base from J, the gap between germline ends came to 6 bases.